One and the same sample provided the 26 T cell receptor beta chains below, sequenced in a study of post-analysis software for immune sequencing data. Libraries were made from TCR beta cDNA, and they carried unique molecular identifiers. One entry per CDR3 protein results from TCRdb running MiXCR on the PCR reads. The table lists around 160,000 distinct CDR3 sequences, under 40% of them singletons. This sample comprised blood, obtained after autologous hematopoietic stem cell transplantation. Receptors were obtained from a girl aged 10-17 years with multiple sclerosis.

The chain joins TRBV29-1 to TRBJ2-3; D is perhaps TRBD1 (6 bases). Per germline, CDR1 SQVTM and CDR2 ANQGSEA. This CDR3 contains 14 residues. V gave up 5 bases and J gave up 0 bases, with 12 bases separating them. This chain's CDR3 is CSVWDISSTDTQYF. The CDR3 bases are TGCAGCGTTTGGGACATATCTAGCACAGATACGCAGTATTTT.

This chain's CDR3 is CASTHRSSGGARNEQFF. The CDR3 coding sequence is TGTGCCAGCACTCACCGTAGTAGCGGGGGGGCCAGGAATGAGCAGTTCTTC. This rearrangement joins TRBV6-5 to TRBJ2-1; the match to TRBD2 covers 11 bases. Germline V CDR1 and CDR2: MNHEY, SVGAGI. V was pared by 7 bases and J by 7 bases, with 15 bases of the junction left unmatched. The CDR3 length is 17 residues.

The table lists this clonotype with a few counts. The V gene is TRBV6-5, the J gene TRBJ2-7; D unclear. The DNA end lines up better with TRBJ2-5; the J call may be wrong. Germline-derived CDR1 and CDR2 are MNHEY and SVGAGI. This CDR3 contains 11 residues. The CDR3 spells CASKLGWTQYF. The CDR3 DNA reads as TGTGCCAGCAAGCTAGGCTGGACCCAGTACTTC.

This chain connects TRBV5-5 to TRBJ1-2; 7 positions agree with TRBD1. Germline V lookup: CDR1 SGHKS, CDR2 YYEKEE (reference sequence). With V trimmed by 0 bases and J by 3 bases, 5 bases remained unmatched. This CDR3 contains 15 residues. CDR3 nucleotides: TGTGCCAGCAGCTTGGCCCAGGACAGGTACTATGGCTACACCTTC. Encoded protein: CASSLAQDRYYGYTF.

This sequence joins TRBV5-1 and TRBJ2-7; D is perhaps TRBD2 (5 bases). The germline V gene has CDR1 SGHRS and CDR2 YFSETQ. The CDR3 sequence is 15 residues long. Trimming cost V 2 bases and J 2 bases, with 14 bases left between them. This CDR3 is CASSFTGSRAYEQYF. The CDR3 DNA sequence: TGCGCCAGCAGCTTCACGGGGTCCCGAGCCTACGAGCAGTACTTC.

CDR3 coding DNA: TGTGCCAGCAGCCAGAGGGACAGGGCCACTGAAGCTTTCTTT. Residues: CASSQRDRATEAFF. The rearrangement joins TRBV3-1 to TRBJ1-1; 9 bases are a match to TRBD1. The ends lost 3 bases at V and 4 bases at J; junction bases unmatched: 3. Germline values: CDR1 LGHDT, CDR2 YNNKEL (reference sequence). This CDR3 spans 14 amino acids.

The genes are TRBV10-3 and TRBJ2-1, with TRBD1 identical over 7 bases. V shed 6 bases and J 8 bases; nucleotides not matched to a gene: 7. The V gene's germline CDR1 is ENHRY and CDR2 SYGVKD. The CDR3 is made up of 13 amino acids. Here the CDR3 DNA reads TGTGCCATCAGGGCGACAGGGCGGGATGAGCAGTTCTTC. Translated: CAIRATGRDEQFF.

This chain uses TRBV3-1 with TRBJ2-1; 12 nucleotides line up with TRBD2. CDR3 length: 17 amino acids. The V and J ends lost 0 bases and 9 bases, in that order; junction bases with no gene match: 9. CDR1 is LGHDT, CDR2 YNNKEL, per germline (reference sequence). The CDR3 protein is CASSQDIRLAGVIEQFF. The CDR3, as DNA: TGTGCCAGCAGCCAAGATATAAGACTAGCGGGAGTTATTGAGCAGTTCTTC.

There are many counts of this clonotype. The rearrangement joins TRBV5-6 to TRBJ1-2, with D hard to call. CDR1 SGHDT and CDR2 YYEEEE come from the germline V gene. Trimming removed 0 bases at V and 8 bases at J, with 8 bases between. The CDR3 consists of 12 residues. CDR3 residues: CASSLGRSGYTF. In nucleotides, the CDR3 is TGTGCCAGCAGCTTGGGACGGTCGGGCTACACCTTC. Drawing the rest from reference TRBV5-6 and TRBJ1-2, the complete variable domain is DAGVTQSPTHLIKTRGQQVTLRCSPKSGHDTVSWYQQALGQGPQFIFQYYEEEERQRGNFPDRFSGHQFPNYSSELNVNALLLGDSALYLCASSLGRSGYTFGSGTRLTVV.

The DNA of the CDR3 is TGTGCCAGCAGCGGAGGGGCGACAGATACGCAGTATTTT. It encodes CASSGGATDTQYF. The chain recombines TRBV9 with TRBJ2-3; D is tentatively TRBD1 or TRBD2 (5 bases each). Trimming cost V 3 bases and J 3 bases, with 8 bases left between them. CDR1 is SGDLS and CDR2 is YYNGEE in the germline V gene. The CDR3 contains 13 residues.

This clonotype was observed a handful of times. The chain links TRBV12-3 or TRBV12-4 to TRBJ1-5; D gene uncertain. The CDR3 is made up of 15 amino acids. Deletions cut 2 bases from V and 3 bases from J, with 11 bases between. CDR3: CASSLSWRDNQPQHF. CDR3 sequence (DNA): TGTGCCAGCAGTTTATCATGGAGGGACAATCAGCCCCAGCATTTT.

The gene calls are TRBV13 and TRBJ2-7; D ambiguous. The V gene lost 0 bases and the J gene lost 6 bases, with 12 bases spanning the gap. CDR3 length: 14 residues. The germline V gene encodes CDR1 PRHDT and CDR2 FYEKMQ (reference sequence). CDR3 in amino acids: CASSLGPEGLEQYF. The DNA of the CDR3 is TGTGCCAGCAGCTTAGGGCCCGAAGGGCTCGAGCAGTACTTC.

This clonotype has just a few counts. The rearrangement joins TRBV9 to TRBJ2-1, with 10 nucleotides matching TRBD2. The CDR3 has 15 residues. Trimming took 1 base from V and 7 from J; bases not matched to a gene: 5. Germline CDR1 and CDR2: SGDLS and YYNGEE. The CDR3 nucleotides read TGTGCCAGCAGCGTAACAACTAGCGGGAAAAATGAGCAGTTCTTC. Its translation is CASSVTTSGKNEQFF.

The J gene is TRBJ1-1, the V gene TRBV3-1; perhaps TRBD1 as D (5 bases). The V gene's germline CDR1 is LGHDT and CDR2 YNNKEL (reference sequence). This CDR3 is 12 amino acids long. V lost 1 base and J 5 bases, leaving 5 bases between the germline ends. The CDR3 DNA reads TGTGCCAGCAGCCAAGGGGGGACTGAAGCTTTCTTT. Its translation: CASSQGGTEAFF.

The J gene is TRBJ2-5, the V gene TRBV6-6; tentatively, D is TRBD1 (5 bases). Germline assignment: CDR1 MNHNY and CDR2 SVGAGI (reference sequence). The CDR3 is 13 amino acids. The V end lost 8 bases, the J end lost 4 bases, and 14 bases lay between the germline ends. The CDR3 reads CASATGNPETQYF. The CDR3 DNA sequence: TGTGCCAGCGCCACAGGAAACCCAGAGACCCAGTACTTC.

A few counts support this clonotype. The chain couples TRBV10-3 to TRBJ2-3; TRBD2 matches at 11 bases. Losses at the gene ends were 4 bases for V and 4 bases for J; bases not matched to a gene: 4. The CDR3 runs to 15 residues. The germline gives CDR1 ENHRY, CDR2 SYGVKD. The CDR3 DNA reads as TGTGCCATCAGTGGGGGGACTAGCGGAGCAGATACGCAGTATTTT. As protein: CAISGGTSGADTQYF.

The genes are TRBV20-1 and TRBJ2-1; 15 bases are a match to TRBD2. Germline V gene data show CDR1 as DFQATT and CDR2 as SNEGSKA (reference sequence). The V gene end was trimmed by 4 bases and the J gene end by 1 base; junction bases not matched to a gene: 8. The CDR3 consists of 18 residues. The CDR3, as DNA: TGCAGTGCTAAAGTGGGGACTAGCGGGGGGTCATCCTACAATGAGCAGTTCTTC. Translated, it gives CSAKVGTSGGSSYNEQFF.

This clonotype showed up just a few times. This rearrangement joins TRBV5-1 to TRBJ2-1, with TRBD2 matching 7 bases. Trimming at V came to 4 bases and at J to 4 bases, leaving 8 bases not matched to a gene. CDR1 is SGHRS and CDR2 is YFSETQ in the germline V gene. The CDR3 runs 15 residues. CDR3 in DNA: TGCGCCAGCAGCCCGCAGCGGGAAGGTTACAATGAGCAGTTCTTC. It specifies CASSPQREGYNEQFF.

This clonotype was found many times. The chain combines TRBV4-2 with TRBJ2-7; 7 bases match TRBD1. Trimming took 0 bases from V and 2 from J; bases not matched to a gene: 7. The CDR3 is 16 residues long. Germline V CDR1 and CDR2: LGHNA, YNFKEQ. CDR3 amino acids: CASSQDELGTAYEQYF. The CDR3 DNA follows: TGTGCCAGCAGCCAAGACGAATTAGGGACAGCCTACGAGCAGTACTTC.

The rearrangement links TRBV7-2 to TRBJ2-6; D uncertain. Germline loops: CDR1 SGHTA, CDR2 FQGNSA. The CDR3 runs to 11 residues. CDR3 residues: CEADGANVLTF. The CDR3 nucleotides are TGTGAGGCGGACGGGGCCAACGTCCTGACTTTC.

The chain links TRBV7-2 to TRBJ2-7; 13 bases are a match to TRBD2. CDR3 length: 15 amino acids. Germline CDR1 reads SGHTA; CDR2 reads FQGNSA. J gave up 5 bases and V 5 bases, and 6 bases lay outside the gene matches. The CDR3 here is CASSPRTSGSHEQYF. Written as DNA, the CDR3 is TGTGCCAGCAGCCCGAGGACTAGCGGGAGTCACGAGCAGTACTTC.

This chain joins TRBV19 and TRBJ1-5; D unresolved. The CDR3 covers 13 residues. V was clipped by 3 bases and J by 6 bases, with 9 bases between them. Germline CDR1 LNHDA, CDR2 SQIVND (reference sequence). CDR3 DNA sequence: TGTGCCAGTAGTATGGAGGGCATTCAGCCCCAGCATTTT. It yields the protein CASSMEGIQPQHF.

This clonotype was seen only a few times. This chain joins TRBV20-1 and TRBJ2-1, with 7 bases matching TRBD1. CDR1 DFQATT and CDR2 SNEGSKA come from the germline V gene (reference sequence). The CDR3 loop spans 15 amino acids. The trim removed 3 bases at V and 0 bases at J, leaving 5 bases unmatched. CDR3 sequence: CSASFGTVSYNEQFF. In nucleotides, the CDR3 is TGCAGTGCTAGTTTTGGGACAGTCTCCTACAATGAGCAGTTCTTC.

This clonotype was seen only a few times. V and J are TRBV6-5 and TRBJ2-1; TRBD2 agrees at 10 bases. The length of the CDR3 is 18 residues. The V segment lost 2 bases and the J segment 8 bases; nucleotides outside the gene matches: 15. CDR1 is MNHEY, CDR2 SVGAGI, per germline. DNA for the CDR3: TGTGCCAGCAGTTACAGGCTGGGTGCTAGCGGGAGCCTGGATGAGCAGTTCTTC. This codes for CASSYRLGASGSLDEQFF.

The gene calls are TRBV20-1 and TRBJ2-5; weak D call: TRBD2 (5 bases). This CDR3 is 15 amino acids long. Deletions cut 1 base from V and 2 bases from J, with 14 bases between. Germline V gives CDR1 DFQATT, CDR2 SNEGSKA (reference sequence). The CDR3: CSARGETRSQETQYF. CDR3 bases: TGCAGTGCTAGAGGGGAGACGCGCTCTCAAGAGACCCAGTACTTC.

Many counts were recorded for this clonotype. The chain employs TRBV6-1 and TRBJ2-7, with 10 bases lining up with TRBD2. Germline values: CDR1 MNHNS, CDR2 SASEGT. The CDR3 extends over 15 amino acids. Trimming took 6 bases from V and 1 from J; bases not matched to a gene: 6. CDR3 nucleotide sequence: TGTGCCAGCAGCTTATCGACTAGCGGGTCCTACGAGCAGTACTTC. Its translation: CASSLSTSGSYEQYF.